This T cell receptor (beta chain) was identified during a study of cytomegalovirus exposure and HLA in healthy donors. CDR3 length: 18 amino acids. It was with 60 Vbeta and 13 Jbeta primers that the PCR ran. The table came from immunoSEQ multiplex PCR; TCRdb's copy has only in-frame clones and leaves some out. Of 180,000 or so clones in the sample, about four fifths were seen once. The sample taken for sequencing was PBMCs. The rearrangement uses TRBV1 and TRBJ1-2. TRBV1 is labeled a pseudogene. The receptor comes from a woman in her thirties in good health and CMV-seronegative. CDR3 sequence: CTSSQDRGGWGRGCGYTF. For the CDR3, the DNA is TGCACCAGCAGCCAAGATCGGGGAGGGTGGGGACGTGGTTGTGGCTACACCTTC.